The 2 T cell receptor beta chains reported below all come from one sample, sequenced in a study of human T cells and chemical hapten exposure. The sample's time point: pre-sensitization, week 0. Indicated treatment: therapeutic diphenylcyclopropenone sensitization with weekly scalp DPC. One entry per CDR3 protein, called by TCRdb with MiXCR from the RACE reads. This sample has roughly 110,000 distinct CDR3 sequences; less than 15% occur once, and the top ten carry 1.5% to 2%. The sequences come from whole blood, collected in connection with sensitization to the hapten diphenylcyclopropenone (DPC). The receptors derive from a woman between 45 and 65 years old with alopecia areata. Some clones in this sample may be carry-over from other donors' samples.

This clonotype was counted a few times. The chain links TRBV29-1 to TRBJ1-2; 7 bases align to TRBD1. Germline CDR1 reads SQVTM; CDR2 reads ANQGSEA. V was pared by 7 bases and J by 0 bases, with 5 bases of the junction left unmatched. This CDR3 has 13 amino acids. CDR3 nucleotide sequence: TGCAGCGATAGGGACAGCACTAACTATGGCTACACCTTC. This sequence encodes CSDRDSTNYGYTF.

As for this clonotype: The germline gene is not matched at one end of the junction; a read error may be the cause. The chain employs TRBV5-6 and TRBJ2-7, with a tentative D call TRBD2 (6 bases). Germline loops: CDR1 SGHDT, CDR2 YYEEEE. The CDR3 sequence is 12 residues long. The CDR3 protein is CASSLEPTREVF. CDR3 DNA: TGTGCCAGCAGCTTGGAACCGACGAGGGAGGTCTTC.